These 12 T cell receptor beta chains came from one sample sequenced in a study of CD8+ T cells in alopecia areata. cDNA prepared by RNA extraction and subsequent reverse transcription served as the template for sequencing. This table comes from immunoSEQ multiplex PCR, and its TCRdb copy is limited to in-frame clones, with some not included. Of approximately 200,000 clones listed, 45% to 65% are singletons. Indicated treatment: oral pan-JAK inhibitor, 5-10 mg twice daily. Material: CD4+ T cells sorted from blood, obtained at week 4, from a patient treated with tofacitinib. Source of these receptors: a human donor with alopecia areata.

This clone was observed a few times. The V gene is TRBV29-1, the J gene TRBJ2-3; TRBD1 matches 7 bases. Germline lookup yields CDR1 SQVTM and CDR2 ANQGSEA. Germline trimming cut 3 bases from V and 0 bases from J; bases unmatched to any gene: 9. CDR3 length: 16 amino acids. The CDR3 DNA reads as TGCAGCGTTGATCACCCTCGGGACAGTAGCACAGATACGCAGTATTTT. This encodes CSVDHPRDSSTDTQYF.

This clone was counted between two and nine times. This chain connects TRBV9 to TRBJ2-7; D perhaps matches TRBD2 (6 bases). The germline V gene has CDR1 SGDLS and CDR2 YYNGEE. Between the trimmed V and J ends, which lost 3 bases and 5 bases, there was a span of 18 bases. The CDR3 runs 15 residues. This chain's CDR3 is CASSARDLAVNEQYF. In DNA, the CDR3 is TGTGCCAGCAGCGCTCGGGACTTAGCTGTCAACGAGCAGTACTTC.

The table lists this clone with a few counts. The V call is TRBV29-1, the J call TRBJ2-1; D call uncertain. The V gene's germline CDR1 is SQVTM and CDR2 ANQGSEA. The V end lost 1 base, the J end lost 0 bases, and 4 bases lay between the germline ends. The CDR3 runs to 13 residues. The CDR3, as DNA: TGCAGCGTTGAAGTCAGCTCCTACAATGAGCAGTTCTTC. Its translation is CSVEVSSYNEQFF.

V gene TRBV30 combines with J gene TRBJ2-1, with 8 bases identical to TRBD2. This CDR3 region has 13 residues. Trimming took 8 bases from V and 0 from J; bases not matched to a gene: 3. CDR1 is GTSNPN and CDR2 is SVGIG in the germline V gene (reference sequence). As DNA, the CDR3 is TGTGCCCTCCGGGGGGGCTCCTACAATGAGCAGTTCTTC. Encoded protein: CALRGGSYNEQFF.

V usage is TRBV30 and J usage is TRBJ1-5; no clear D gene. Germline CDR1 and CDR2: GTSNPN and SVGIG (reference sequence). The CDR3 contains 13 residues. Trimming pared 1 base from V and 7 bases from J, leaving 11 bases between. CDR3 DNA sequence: TGTGCCTGGAGTGGCACTCAAGGACAGCCCCAGCATTTT. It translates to CAWSGTQGQPQHF.

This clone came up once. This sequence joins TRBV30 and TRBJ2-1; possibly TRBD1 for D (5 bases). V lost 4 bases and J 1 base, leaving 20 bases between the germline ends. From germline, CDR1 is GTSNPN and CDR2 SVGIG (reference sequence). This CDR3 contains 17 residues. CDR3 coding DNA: TGTGCCTGGACTAGACAGTATCCCCTAGGATCCTACAATGAGCAGTTCTTC. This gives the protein CAWTRQYPLGSYNEQFF.

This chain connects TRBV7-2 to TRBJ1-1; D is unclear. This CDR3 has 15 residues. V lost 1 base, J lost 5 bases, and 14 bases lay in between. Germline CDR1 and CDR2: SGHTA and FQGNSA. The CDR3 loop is CASSLGGVWGTEAFF. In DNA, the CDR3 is TGTGCCAGCAGCTTAGGTGGGGTATGGGGAACTGAAGCTTTCTTT.

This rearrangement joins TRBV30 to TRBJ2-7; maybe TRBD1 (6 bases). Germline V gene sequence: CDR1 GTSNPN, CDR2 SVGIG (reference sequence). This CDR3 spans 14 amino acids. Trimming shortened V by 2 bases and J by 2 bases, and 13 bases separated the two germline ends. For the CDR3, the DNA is TGTGCCTGGAGTACCGGGACATCTCCCTACGAGCAGTACTTC. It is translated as CAWSTGTSPYEQYF.

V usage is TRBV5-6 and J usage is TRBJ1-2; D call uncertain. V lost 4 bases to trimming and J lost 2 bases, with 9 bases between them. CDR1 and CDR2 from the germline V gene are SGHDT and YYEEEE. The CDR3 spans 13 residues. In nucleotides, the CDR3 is TGTGCCAGCAGCCCCCCAGCAAACTATGGCTACACCTTC. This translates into CASSPPANYGYTF.

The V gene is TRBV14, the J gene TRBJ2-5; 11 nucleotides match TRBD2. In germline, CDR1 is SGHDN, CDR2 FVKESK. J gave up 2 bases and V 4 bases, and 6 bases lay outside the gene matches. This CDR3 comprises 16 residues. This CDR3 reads CASSRGTSGGQETQYF. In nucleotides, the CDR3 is TGTGCCAGCAGCCGGGGGACTAGCGGAGGACAAGAGACCCAGTACTTC.

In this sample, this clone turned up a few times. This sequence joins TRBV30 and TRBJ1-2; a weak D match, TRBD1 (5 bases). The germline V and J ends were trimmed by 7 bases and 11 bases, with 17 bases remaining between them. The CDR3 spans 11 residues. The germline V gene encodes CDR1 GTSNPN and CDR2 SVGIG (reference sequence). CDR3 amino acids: CAYRGIQGYTF. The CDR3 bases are TGTGCCTATCGGGGGATTCAAGGGTACACCTTC.

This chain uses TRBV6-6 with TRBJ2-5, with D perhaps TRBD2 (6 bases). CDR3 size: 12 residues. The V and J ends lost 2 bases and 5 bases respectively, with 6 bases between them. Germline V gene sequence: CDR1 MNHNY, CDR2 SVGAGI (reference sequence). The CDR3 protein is CASSYGGETQYF. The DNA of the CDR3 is TGTGCCAGCAGTTACGGGGGGGAGACCCAGTACTTC.